This entry features one T cell receptor beta chain sequence. These data are taken from a study of CD8 T cells in Susac syndrome. The patients who served as multiple sclerosis controls were treatment-naive and had stable or active relapsing-remitting disease that fulfilled the revised McDonald criteria. While CD8+ and CD4+ T cells were isolated negatively, TEMRA cells were enriched by FACS. Trimming removed 3 bases from V and 6 bases from J; junction bases left unmatched: 6. CDR1 and CDR2 (germline): SGDLS, YYNGEE. CDR3 length equals 14 residues. Random hexamers primed reverse transcription of about 0.45 to 1 ug RNA. TCR beta CDR3 was amplified by immunoSEQ covering 54 Vbeta and 13 Jbeta. Each CDR3 protein gets one entry after TCRdb re-called the immunoSEQ multiplex PCR reads with MiXCR. The data contain around 120,000 distinct CDR3 sequences, 85% to 95% of them singletons.

V is TRBV9 and J is TRBJ2-3, with 8 positions matching TRBD1. The sample consisted of CD4+ T cells from PBMCs. The receptor comes from a human donor with multiple sclerosis. CDR3 nucleotide sequence: TGTGCCAGCAGCGGGACAGGGAGAGCCGATACGCAGTATTTT. Its translation is CASSGTGRADTQYF.